This is a list of T cell receptor beta chains from one sample in a study of control samples from healthy donors and cancer patients. Repertoires were generated with immunoSEQ multiplex PCR, while TCRdb's copy carries only in-frame clones and drops some. The sample carries approximately 97,000 clones, about 91% recorded once. Sequencing was performed on blood. Receptors were obtained from a man aged 30-40 years in good health. Both conserved end residues are part of each CDR3. D genes are given only for firm matches. Size is omitted from some rows. Given values are once, few, many or a class for expanded clones.

CDR3aa	CDR3nt	v_gene	j_gene	abundance	len	d_gene
CASQLGETQYF	TGTGCCAGCCAGCTCGGAGAGACCCAGTACTTC	TRBV27	TRBJ2-5	NA	11	NA
CASSPGQGRYGYTF	TGTGCCAGCAGCCCGGGACAGGGGAGGTATGGCTACACCTTC	TRBV5-6	TRBJ1-2	NA	14	TRBD1
CASSMSEGELGTF	TGTGCCAGTAGTATGAGCGAGGGGGAATTAGGCACCTTC	TRBV19	TRBJ1-2	NA	13	NA
CASSIVVDRDSGNTIYF	TGTGCCAGTAGTATTGTCGTGGACAGGGACTCTGGAAACACCATATATTTT	TRBV19	TRBJ1-3	NA	17	TRBD1
CASSYRTSVIEQYF	TGTGCCAGCAGTTACAGGACTAGCGTGATCGAGCAGTACTTC	TRBV6-6	TRBJ2-7	NA	14	TRBD2
CASSILNEQFF	TGTGCCAGTAGTATTTTGAATGAGCAGTTCTTC	TRBV19	TRBJ2-1	NA	11	NA
CASSELRAGYGYTF	TGTGCCAGCAGTGAATTAAGGGCAGGCTATGGCTACACCTTC	TRBV25-1	TRBJ1-2	NA	14	NA
CASNHRAEGGYEQYF	TGTGCCAGTAATCACAGGGCCGAAGGGGGCTACGAGCAGTACTTC	TRBV19	TRBJ2-7	NA	15	NA
CASSEQGLVNTGELFF	TGCGCCAGCAGCGAACAGGGCTTGGTAAACACCGGGGAGCTGTTTTTT	TRBV5-1	TRBJ2-2	once	16	NA
CASTILAGVVNEQFF	TGTGCCAGCACCATACTAGCGGGAGTGGTAAATGAGCAGTTCTTC	TRBV28	TRBJ2-1	NA	15	TRBD2
CASSQNRGLDEKLFF	TGTGCCAGCAGCCAAAACAGGGGGCTGGATGAAAAACTGTTTTTT	TRBV5-4	TRBJ1-4	NA	15	TRBD1
CASSQGDEQFF	TGTGCCAGCAGCCAGGGGGACGAGCAGTTCTTC	TRBV27	TRBJ2-1	NA	11	TRBD1
CASNPAVSLDTEAFF	TGCGCCAGCAACCCCGCGGTATCCCTGGACACTGAAGCTTTCTTT	TRBV5-1	TRBJ1-1	NA	15	NA
CASSFDRDTEAFF	TGTGCCAGCAGCTTCGACAGGGACACTGAAGCTTTCTTT	TRBV7-9	TRBJ1-1	NA	13	TRBD1
CASSLDSGDNEQFF	TGTGCCAGCAGCTTGGATTCGGGGGACAATGAGCAGTTCTTC	TRBV5-4	TRBJ2-1	NA	14	NA
CASSRLPTTDTQYF	TGTGCCAGCAGCCGACTTCCCACCACAGATACGCAGTATTTT	TRBV11-3	TRBJ2-3	NA	14	NA
CASSESAGVYNEQFF	TGCGCCAGCAGTGAGTCAGCGGGAGTATACAATGAGCAGTTCTTC	TRBV10-1	TRBJ2-1	NA	15	TRBD2
CASSSLWGGNTEAFF	TGTGCCAGCAGCTCGCTCTGGGGGGGGAACACTGAAGCTTTCTTT	TRBV7-2	TRBJ1-1	NA	15	NA